Shown below are 18 T cell receptor beta chains from a single sample sequenced in a study of monozygotic twins with inflammatory bowel disease. Reprocessing the 5' RACE reads, TCRdb reports a single entry for every CDR3 protein and omits DNA. The table lists approximately 380,000 distinct CDR3 sequences. Sequences were obtained from blood. The receptors shown here come from a human donor with ulcerative colitis or Crohn's disease, or a healthy co-twin of an affected twin (not recorded which).

The gene calls are TRBV5-1 and TRBJ2-1; there is no DNA to check the TCRdb D call of TRBD2. In germline, CDR1 is SGHRS, CDR2 YFSETQ. This CDR3 region has 17 residues. CDR3 region: CASSLAPAAGGEGEQFF.

V usage is TRBV29-1 and J usage is TRBJ2-1. Germline assignment: CDR1 SQVTM and CDR2 ANQGSEA. The CDR3 extends over 12 amino acids. The CDR3 sequence: CSVADRLNEQFF.

The chain uses TRBV19 and TRBJ1-5; as DNA is missing, the TRBD1 call by TCRdb cannot be tested. The CDR3 totals 15 residues. Per germline, CDR1 LNHDA and CDR2 SQIVND (reference sequence). The CDR3 loop is CASSSPRDSNQPQHF.

This chain uses TRBV7-6 with TRBJ1-6; TCRdb returns TRBD1, unconfirmable since there is no DNA. CDR3 size: 14 residues. The germline V gene encodes CDR1 SGHVS and CDR2 FNYEAQ. CDR3 in amino acids: CASSPTGVHSPLHF.

CDR3 protein: CASSHGGSSYNEQFF. The V gene is TRBV4-2, the J gene TRBJ2-1. The CDR3 spans 15 residues. Looked up from germline, CDR1 is LGHNA and CDR2 is YNFKEQ.

This sequence joins TRBV6-1 and TRBJ1-2; TCRdb's assignment of TRBD1 cannot be checked, as there is no DNA. CDR1 MNHNS and CDR2 SASEGT come from the germline V gene. The CDR3 runs to 15 residues. CDR3 protein: CASRGDRGNNYGYTF.

The V and J genes are TRBV27 and TRBJ2-6; no DNA is available, so the TRBD1 call from TCRdb remains unchecked. Germline V gene lookup returns CDR1 MNHEY and CDR2 SMNVEV (reference sequence). The CDR3 is 19 residues long. The chain's CDR3 is CASSLRQGTPNSGANVLTF.

The gene calls are TRBV14 and TRBJ1-3. This CDR3 has 15 residues. Germline V lookup: CDR1 SGHDN, CDR2 FVKESK. The CDR3 sequence is CASSPLGGTGNTIYF. Looking up the rest from reference TRBV14 and TRBJ1-3 gives the full variable domain: EAGVTQFPSHSVIEKGQTVTLRCDPISGHDNLYWYRRVMGKEIKFLLHFVKESKQDESGMPNNRFLAERTGGTYSTLKVQPAELEDSGVYFCASSPLGGTGNTIYFGEGSWLTVV.

This chain uses TRBV7-2 with TRBJ2-2; as DNA is missing, the TRBD1 call by TCRdb cannot be tested. Germline V CDR1 and CDR2: SGHTA, FQGNSA. CDR3 length: 16 residues. The CDR3 spells CASSLLTGGLIGELFF.

This chain connects TRBV7-9 to TRBJ2-1; TCRdb's D call, TRBD2, is unchecked because there is no DNA. Germline CDR1 reads SEHNR; CDR2 reads FQNEAQ (reference sequence). The CDR3 is 17 amino acids. Here the CDR3 reads CASSFHLAGASYNEQFF.

J is TRBJ2-3 and V is TRBV20-1; the D call of TRBD2 rests on TCRdb alone, since no DNA is present to check it. The CDR3 runs to 17 residues. Germline CDR1 DFQATT, CDR2 SNEGSKA (reference sequence). The CDR3 loop reads CSASPPPSGGHTDTQYF.

V is TRBV9 and J is TRBJ2-7; TCRdb outputs TRBD1, but without DNA this stays unchecked. In germline, CDR1 is SGDLS, CDR2 YYNGEE. This CDR3 is built from 14 residues. CDR3 protein: CASSAGGETYEQYF.

The rearrangement uses TRBV5-1 and TRBJ2-5; TCRdb's D call of TRBD1 is untestable without DNA. Germline CDR1 and CDR2: SGHRS and YFSETQ. This CDR3 is 13 amino acids long. The CDR3 sequence is CASSLERGETQYF.

The chain joins TRBV7-2 to TRBJ2-6; as DNA is missing, the TRBD1 call by TCRdb cannot be tested. The CDR3 consists of 15 residues. Per the germline V gene, CDR1 is SGHTA and CDR2 is FQGNSA. The CDR3 loop is CASLDGGTGANVLTF.

The genes are TRBV20-1 and TRBJ2-1. Germline values: CDR1 DFQATT, CDR2 SNEGSKA (reference sequence). The CDR3 spans 14 residues. CDR3 in amino acids: CSAPISLQFQQQFF.

J is TRBJ2-2 and V is TRBV5-6; the D call from TCRdb, TRBD2, cannot be confirmed without DNA. The CDR3 spans 13 residues. CDR1 is SGHDT and CDR2 is YYEEEE in the germline V gene. The CDR3 spells CASSFSPIGELFF.

The chain uses TRBV11-2 and TRBJ1-1. This CDR3 has 13 residues. Germline V gives CDR1 SGHAT, CDR2 FQNNGV. The CDR3 reads CASSLGGLTQAFF.

V usage is TRBV5-1 and J usage is TRBJ2-5; TCRdb's D call, TRBD2, is unchecked because there is no DNA. CDR1 is SGHRS, CDR2 YFSETQ, per germline. This CDR3 has 14 amino acids. The CDR3 region is CASSLSASPETQYF.